This T cell receptor beta chain was captured by sequencing in a study of regulatory T cells in long-lasting Graves disease. Time point denoted: newly diagnosed GD, antithyroid drugs for less than 3 months. PBMCs were the source of the RNA used for TCR sequencing. Approximately 10-milliliter peripheral blood samples went into EDTA tubes. This clonotype was seen more than once but under ten times. As yet, its antigen is unknown. The study's findings and limits: Shared public clonotypes totalled 2,741 in persistent patients, compared with 966 in new patients.

TCR beta libraries were built with iRepertoire HTBI primers and Arm-PCR of CDR3 regions. Each CDR3 protein gets one entry after TCRdb re-called the multiplex PCR reads with MiXCR. The sample yields 400,000 to 450,000 distinct CDR3 sequences, about 16% seen once. The data also belong to a second study, concerning T cells in Graves' hyperthyroidism and ophthalmopathy. That study adds: The HTBI primer set drove a first-round RT-PCR of the TCR CDR3.

The source was peripheral blood mononuclear cells (PBMCs), collected at new diagnosis, from a patient treated with antithyroid drugs. The sequence came from a woman in her thirties with Graves disease.

CDR3 nucleotides: TGTGCCAGCAGCCATTCTTCAGGGGTAAGCACTGAAGCTTTCTTT. This gives the protein CASSHSSGVSTEAFF. This chain connects TRBV4-2 to TRBJ1-1; D may be TRBD1 (6 bases). This CDR3 contains 15 residues. CDR1 and CDR2 from the germline V gene are LGHNA and YNFKEQ. Between the trimmed V and J ends, which lost 3 bases and 4 bases, there was a span of 15 bases.